Listed below are T cell receptor beta chains from one sample, sequenced in a study of cytomegalovirus exposure and HLA in healthy donors. Using immunoSEQ multiplex PCR, the repertoire was profiled, and TCRdb retains in-frame clones only, with some absent. The sample includes roughly 130,000 clones, 88% of them seen just once. Material for sequencing was PBMCs. The receptors here all came from a man aged 25-45 years in good health and CMV-seronegative. Each CDR3 is given with its conserved first and last residue. D genes are given only for firm matches. Expanded clones are given a class, and other clones once, few, many or no size at all.

d_call: TRBD2
v_call: TRBV6-4
j_call: TRBJ2-3
clone_size: NA
cdr3_nt: TGTGCCAGCAGTGAAATTGGGGGGGCAGATACGCAGTATTTT
cdr3_aa: CASSEIGGADTQYF

d_call: TRBD2
v_call: TRBV5-1
j_call: TRBJ2-1
clone_size: NA
cdr3_nt: TGCGCCAGCGCTGGGACTAGCGGCTACAATGAGCAGTTCTTC
cdr3_aa: CASAGTSGYNEQFF

d_call: NA
v_call: TRBV6-1
j_call: TRBJ1-2
clone_size: NA
cdr3_nt: TGTGCCAGCAGGGAGGGGCTCTATGGCTACACCTTC
cdr3_aa: CASREGLYGYTF

d_call: NA
v_call: TRBV4-1
j_call: TRBJ2-1
clone_size: NA
cdr3_nt: TGCGCCACCAGGACTGCAACCTCCTTCCCCAATGAGCAGTTCTTC
cdr3_aa: CATRTATSFPNEQFF

d_call: TRBD2
v_call: TRBV30
j_call: TRBJ2-1
clone_size: NA
cdr3_nt: TGTGCCTGGCGTGGGGCGGGAGGAGTTTTTGAGCAGTTCTTC
cdr3_aa: CAWRGAGGVFEQFF

d_call: NA
v_call: TRBV2
j_call: TRBJ2-7
clone_size: NA
cdr3_nt: TGTGCCAGCAGTGAAAGGTCCGGGAACGGCCGCTACGAGCAGTACTTC
cdr3_aa: CASSERSGNGRYEQYF

d_call: NA
v_call: TRBV7-2
j_call: TRBJ1-1
clone_size: once
cdr3_nt: TGTGCCAGCACCCCATGGGAGTCAACGTCTAACACTGAAGCTTTCTTT
cdr3_aa: CASTPWESTSNTEAFF

d_call: TRBD2
v_call: TRBV18
j_call: TRBJ2-1
clone_size: NA
cdr3_nt: TGTGCCAGCTCACTGCAACTAGCGGGAGGGCCAGATGAGCAGTTCTTC
cdr3_aa: CASSLQLAGGPDEQFF

d_call: TRBD1
v_call: TRBV27
j_call: TRBJ1-2
clone_size: NA
cdr3_nt: TGTGCCAGCAGTACGTCCGGGACAGGGTATGGCTACACCTTC
cdr3_aa: CASSTSGTGYGYTF

d_call: TRBD1
v_call: TRBV9
j_call: TRBJ1-2
clone_size: NA
cdr3_nt: TGTGCCAGCAGCGAGAGGACAGGGGTGGATGGCTACACCTTC
cdr3_aa: CASSERTGVDGYTF

d_call: NA
v_call: TRBV27
j_call: TRBJ1-5
clone_size: NA
cdr3_nt: TGTGCCAGCAGACAAAGCCCGGAGGGAGGGGGTCAGCCCCAGCATTTT
cdr3_aa: CASRQSPEGGGQPQHF

d_call: TRBD2
v_call: TRBV5-1
j_call: TRBJ2-1
clone_size: NA
cdr3_nt: TGCGCCAGCAGCCCTCAACTAGCGGGAGTAGAGGAGCAGTTCTTC
cdr3_aa: CASSPQLAGVEEQFF

d_call: TRBD2
v_call: TRBV30
j_call: TRBJ2-1
clone_size: NA
cdr3_nt: TGTGCCTGGAGTGCATTAGCGGGAGTTGTCGATGAGCAGTTCTTC
cdr3_aa: CAWSALAGVVDEQFF

d_call: TRBD2
v_call: TRBV7-9
j_call: TRBJ2-4
clone_size: once
cdr3_nt: TGTGCCAGCAGCTTGCAAAAGGGTCCGCGGGAGTTTAACATTCAGTACTTC
cdr3_aa: CASSLQKGPREFNIQYF

d_call: NA
v_call: TRBV7-2
j_call: TRBJ1-5
clone_size: NA
cdr3_nt: TGTGCCAGCAGCTTATTGGGGGGGAATCAGCCCCAGCATTTT
cdr3_aa: CASSLLGGNQPQHF

d_call: NA
v_call: TRBV18
j_call: TRBJ2-1
clone_size: NA
cdr3_nt: TGTGCCAGCTCACCCATAGCAATTACTAGAGTAGATAATGAGCAGTTCTTC
cdr3_aa: CASSPIAITRVDNEQFF

d_call: NA
v_call: TRBV30
j_call: TRBJ1-1
clone_size: NA
cdr3_nt: TGCGCAACCGCAGGGGATAAGCTACGCACTGAAGCTTTCTTT
cdr3_aa: CATAGDKLRTEAFF

d_call: TRBD1
v_call: TRBV30
j_call: TRBJ2-2
clone_size: NA
cdr3_nt: TGTGCCTGGGTGAGGACAGGGAACACCGGGGAGCTGTTTTTT
cdr3_aa: CAWVRTGNTGELFF